This TCR beta chain came from a study of T-cell memory formation after mild COVID-19. Looking at the study overall: Largely, the TCR clusters proved donor specific.

Regarding the study as a whole: SARS-CoV-2 specificity of second-wave clones peaking day 37 was unconfirmed. Within pre-infection memory, some responding clones were found, suggesting cross-reactive memory joined.

About this clonotype itself: The antigen is not known.

The V gene lost 4 bases and the J gene lost 2 bases, with 13 bases spanning the gap. Germline V gives CDR1 SGHRS, CDR2 YFSETQ. This CDR3 region has 14 residues. With constant-segment primers, 5'RACE yielded cDNA libraries of TCR alpha and TCR beta that carried sample barcodes and UMIs. TCRdb independently ran MiXCR on the 5' RACE reads; one entry per CDR3 protein. The data contain 200,000 to 250,000 distinct CDR3 sequences, over 9% of them singletons. Material: PBMCs or a T cell subset sorted from them (not recorded which). The sequence came from a man aged 18 to 35 who had mild COVID-19 (a few samples of this study predate the infection). Cell type and time point are not known. The V gene is TRBV5-1, the J gene TRBJ2-7; possible D gene TRBD1, 6 bases. The CDR3 sequence is CASSPLDRPYEQYF. The DNA of the CDR3 is TGCGCCAGCAGCCCGCTGGACAGACCCTACGAGCAGTACTTC. The full variable domain, in which reference TRBV5-1 and TRBJ2-7 provide the parts outside the CDR3, is KAGVTQTPRYLIKTRGQQVTLSCSPISGHRSVSWYQQTPGQGLQFLFEYFSETQRNKGNFPGRFSGRQFSNSRSEMNVSTLELGDSALYLCASSPLDRPYEQYFGPGTRLTVT.